Following are 19 T cell receptor beta chains from one sample sequenced in a study of T cell repertoires in cytomegalovirus infection. No antigen is known for these receptors. TCRdb re-called the reads through MiXCR, storing one row per CDR3 protein. The data show about 890,000 distinct CDR3 sequences, roughly a third seen once. The sample here was cultured CD8+ T cells from PBMCs, taken from culture after CMV antigen stimulation. These receptors were taken from a human donor in good health (CMV status not recorded). Some clones in this sample may be carry-over from other donors' samples.

V is TRBV7-9 and J is TRBJ1-2, with D uncertain. The CDR3 extends over 14 amino acids. Germline V CDR1 and CDR2: SEHNR, FQNEAQ (reference sequence). Between the trimmed V and J ends, which lost 3 bases and 8 bases, there was a span of 16 bases. Here the CDR3 DNA reads TGTGCCAGCAGCTTCCACCGGGCCACCTTAGGCTACACCTTC. Encoded protein: CASSFHRATLGYTF.

The genes are TRBV6-5 and TRBJ1-2, with D uncertain. The CDR3 sequence is 14 residues long. The germline V gene encodes CDR1 MNHEY and CDR2 SVGAGI. Trimming left V 2 bases short and J 8 bases short, with 15 bases between. This CDR3 reads CASSYSRKQWGYTF. For the CDR3, the DNA is TGTGCCAGCAGTTACAGTAGGAAACAATGGGGCTACACCTTC.

In its sample, this clonotype was seen a few times. This chain links TRBV9 with TRBJ1-2; TRBD1 agrees at 10 bases. The CDR3 extends over 17 amino acids. The ends lost 0 bases at V and 4 bases at J; junction bases unmatched: 9. Germline V CDR1 and CDR2: SGDLS, YYNGEE. For the CDR3, the DNA is TGTGCCAGCAGCGTAGCTACGACAGGGGGCCCGTTCTATGGCTACACCTTC. Protein: CASSVATTGGPFYGYTF.

The V and J genes are TRBV7-9 and TRBJ1-3; D is unresolved. The germline CDR1 and CDR2 sequences are SEHNR and FQNEAQ (reference sequence). V gave up 2 bases and J gave up 0 bases, with 8 bases separating them. The CDR3 runs 15 residues. The CDR3 loop is CASSLTSSSGNTIYF. CDR3 coding DNA: TGTGCCAGCAGCTTAACCTCCAGCTCTGGAAACACCATATATTTT.

This clonotype was counted many times. V usage is TRBV7-2 and J usage is TRBJ2-3; 10 nucleotides match TRBD2. Germline trimming cut 1 base from V and 6 bases from J; bases unmatched to any gene: 13. The CDR3 is made up of 18 amino acids. Germline CDR1 reads SGHTA; CDR2 reads FQGNSA. DNA for the CDR3: TGTGCCAGCAGCTTAGTGGGTTTCGAGCGGGGGGGCCGTGATACGCAGTATTTT. It codes for CASSLVGFERGGRDTQYF.

The table lists this clonotype with a count of one. The chain couples TRBV6-1 to TRBJ2-4, with 11 bases aligning to TRBD2. J was trimmed by 8 bases and V by 5 bases; bases with no gene match: 8. The CDR3 totals 15 residues. The V gene's germline CDR1 is MNHNS and CDR2 SASEGT. The CDR3, as DNA: TGTGCCAGCAGTAGGCTGACTAGCGGGGCGGACATTCAGTACTTC. This sequence encodes CASSRLTSGADIQYF.

This clonotype was observed a few times. This chain joins TRBV5-5 and TRBJ2-1; TRBD1 matches 9 bases. Trimming cost V 3 bases and J 9 bases; bases outside gene matches: 10. The CDR3 is 15 residues long. Germline-derived CDR1 and CDR2 are SGHKS and YYEKEE (reference sequence). The DNA of the CDR3 is TGTGCCAGCAGCTGGGCCCGGGACAGGGTTCGTGAGCAGTTCTTC. Protein: CASSWARDRVREQFF.

This clonotype was found a few times. This chain joins TRBV7-9 and TRBJ2-3; D not resolved. CDR1 and CDR2 (germline): SEHNR, FQNEAQ (reference sequence). This CDR3 region has 13 residues. With 4 bases removed from V and 4 bases from J, the gap between germline ends came to 9 bases. CDR3 in amino acids: CASSSAMADTQYF. The CDR3 DNA is TGTGCCAGCAGCTCGGCTATGGCAGATACGCAGTATTTT. The complete variable domain, with remaining parts taken from reference TRBV7-9 and TRBJ2-3, reads DTGVSQNPRHKITKRGQNVTFRCDPISEHNRLYWYRQTLGQGPEFLTYFQNEAQLEKSRLLSDRFSAERPKGSFSTLEIQRTEQGDSAMYLCASSSAMADTQYFGPGTRLTVL.

The V and J genes are TRBV12-3 or TRBV12-4 and TRBJ2-5; 7 bases fit TRBD2. The CDR3 contains 13 residues. Losses at the gene ends were 7 bases for V and 5 bases for J; bases not matched to a gene: 7. The CDR3 DNA follows: TGTGCCAGCACCTGGGAGGGCCAGGAGACCCAGTACTTC. Translating it yields CASTWEGQETQYF.

Details on this clonotype: This clone may be a read error of a much larger clone one base away. This chain joins TRBV29-1 and TRBJ1-5; 8 bases agree with TRBD1. This CDR3 is built from 14 residues. The junction had 3 bases not matched to a gene; V was cut back by 5 bases and J by 0 bases. Per the germline V gene, CDR1 is SQVTM and CDR2 is ANQGSEA. CDR3 nucleotide sequence: TGCAGCGTTACGACAGGGGATAGCAATCAGCCCCAGCATTTT. This translates into CSVTTGDSNQPQHF.

The sample holds many counts of this clonotype. The chain recombines TRBV6-1 with TRBJ2-2; a possible D gene is TRBD1 (6 bases). V lost 10 bases, J lost 1 base, and 16 bases lay in between. CDR1 and CDR2 (germline): MNHNS, SASEGT. The length of the CDR3 is 15 residues. The CDR3 sequence is CAIRSYRENTGELFF. CDR3 sequence (DNA): TGTGCCATCCGAAGTTACAGGGAGAACACCGGGGAGCTGTTTTTT.

V and J are TRBV7-4 and TRBJ2-5; 9 bases fit TRBD1. V shed 1 base, J shed 1 base, and the junction held 7 bases outside the gene matches. In germline, CDR1 is SGHVT, CDR2 SQSDAQ. The CDR3 covers 17 residues. CDR3 sequence reads: CASSLDGTGGAQETQYF. Written as DNA, the CDR3 is TGTGCCAGCAGCTTAGACGGAACAGGGGGCGCCCAAGAGACCCAGTACTTC.

This clonotype has only a few counts. This chain uses TRBV7-9 with TRBJ2-5; D assignment may be TRBD1 or TRBD2 (5 bases each). CDR3 length: 14 amino acids. From germline, CDR1 is SEHNR and CDR2 FQNEAQ (reference sequence). Trimming took off 3 bases at V and 6 bases at J, with 14 bases between the two ends. CDR3 sequence: CASSFRDPGQTQYF. The CDR3 region has the DNA TGTGCCAGCAGCTTCCGGGACCCGGGGCAGACCCAGTACTTC.

This clonotype was seen at least ten times. The genes are TRBV9 and TRBJ2-1; TRBD1 matches 10 bases. There are 14 residues in the CDR3. CDR1 SGDLS and CDR2 YYNGEE come from the germline V gene. Losses at the gene ends were 4 bases for V and 8 bases for J; bases not matched to a gene: 6. The CDR3 bases are TGTGCCAGCAGCTCCCCCGGGACAGGGGATGAGCAGTTCTTC. Translation: CASSSPGTGDEQFF.

This clonotype turned up a few times. The rearrangement uses TRBV20-1 and TRBJ2-3; TRBD2 matches 11 bases. CDR1 and CDR2 from the germline V gene are DFQATT and SNEGSKA (reference sequence). Trimming at V came to 0 bases and at J to 5 bases, leaving 13 bases not matched to a gene. This CDR3 contains 18 residues. Written as DNA, the CDR3 is TGCAGTGCTAGAGATCTGTACTTAGCGGGGGGGCTAGAAGATACGCAGTATTTT. Its protein is CSARDLYLAGGLEDTQYF.

V usage is TRBV27 and J usage is TRBJ2-3, with 7 bases that match TRBD1. CDR1 MNHEY and CDR2 SMNVEV come from the germline V gene (reference sequence). J gave up 5 bases and V 5 bases, and 13 bases lay outside the gene matches. The CDR3 sequence is 16 residues long. The CDR3 here is CASSPGQINSLDTQYF. DNA for the CDR3: TGTGCCAGCAGTCCGGGACAGATAAATTCGTTAGATACGCAGTATTTT.

This clonotype was picked up a small number of times. The chain links TRBV5-1 to TRBJ2-2, with no clear D. The CDR3 has 18 residues. V was clipped by 0 bases and J by 0 bases, with 15 bases between them. Germline CDR1 reads SGHRS; CDR2 reads YFSETQ. The CDR3 sequence is CASSLALLDHANTGELFF. CDR3 in DNA: TGCGCCAGCAGCTTGGCGCTCCTAGACCACGCGAACACCGGGGAGCTGTTTTTT.

CDR3 loop: CASSPGGGIYEQYF. CDR3 coding DNA: TGTGCCAGCAGCCCGGGCGGGGGGATCTACGAGCAGTACTTC. The rearrangement links TRBV7-6 to TRBJ2-7, with 8 nucleotides matching TRBD2. CDR1 and CDR2 from the germline V gene are SGHVS and FNYEAQ. Losses at the gene ends were 5 bases for V and 3 bases for J; bases not matched to a gene: 6. The CDR3 consists of 14 residues.

The chain recombines TRBV19 with TRBJ1-1, with no clear D. The V gene lost 3 bases and the J gene lost 0 bases, with 11 bases spanning the gap. Germline assignment: CDR1 LNHDA and CDR2 SQIVND (reference sequence). This CDR3 contains 15 residues. As DNA, the CDR3 is TGTGCCAGTAGTATGGGGTTGGCGATGAACACTGAAGCTTTCTTT. Translated: CASSMGLAMNTEAFF.